The clone carrying this T cell receptor (beta chain) was picked up a small number of times. This sample is drawn from a study of early T cells in non-severe SARS-CoV-2 infection. TCRdb independently ran MiXCR on the 5' RACE reads; one entry per CDR3 protein. In the table there are approximately 80,000 distinct CDR3 sequences, about 12% of which are singletons. The CDR3 sequence is 16 residues long. Germline V lookup: CDR1 SGHAT, CDR2 FQNNGV. Trimming cost V 1 base and J 5 bases, with 14 bases left between them. The sequenced sample was whole blood. This chain joins TRBV11-2 and TRBJ2-2; D uncertain. The TCR comes from an adult who was a healthcare worker with PCR-confirmed SARS-CoV-2 infection or an uninfected control (not recorded which). The CDR3 sequence: CASSLALPGRTGELFF. CDR3 DNA: TGTGCCAGCAGCTTAGCTCTGCCAGGCCGAACCGGGGAGCTGTTTTTT.